This TCR beta chain is drawn from a study of cytomegalovirus exposure and HLA in healthy donors. Study outcomes and limitations: Cytomegalovirus association was assigned to more than 150 TCR beta chains. Some public TCRs appeared in many individuals, while most sequences were rare. After further analysis at a later stage, roughly 16,000 TCR beta sequences were associated with HLA alleles at 0.05 false discovery rate. Among the CMV-associated chains, a few were confirmed in vitro as specific for CMV antigens.

This clone came up a few times. Its specificity is unknown. The CDR3 contains 15 residues. The PCR contained 60 Vbeta and 13 Jbeta primers. The protocol was immunoSEQ multiplex PCR, while the TCRdb copy is restricted to in-frame clones and leaves out a portion. The sample records around 140,000 clones, 64% being singletons. Sequencing input: PBMCs. V and J are TRBV21-1 and TRBJ2-3; the table's D call, TRBD1, was not checked against the DNA. TRBV21-1 is recorded as a pseudogene. The TCR sequence derives from a woman aged 40-49 years in good health and CMV-seronegative. The CDR3 DNA reads TGTGCCAGCACCTCGGGACATGATCACACAGATACGCAGTATTTT. Amino acids: CASTSGHDHTDTQYF.